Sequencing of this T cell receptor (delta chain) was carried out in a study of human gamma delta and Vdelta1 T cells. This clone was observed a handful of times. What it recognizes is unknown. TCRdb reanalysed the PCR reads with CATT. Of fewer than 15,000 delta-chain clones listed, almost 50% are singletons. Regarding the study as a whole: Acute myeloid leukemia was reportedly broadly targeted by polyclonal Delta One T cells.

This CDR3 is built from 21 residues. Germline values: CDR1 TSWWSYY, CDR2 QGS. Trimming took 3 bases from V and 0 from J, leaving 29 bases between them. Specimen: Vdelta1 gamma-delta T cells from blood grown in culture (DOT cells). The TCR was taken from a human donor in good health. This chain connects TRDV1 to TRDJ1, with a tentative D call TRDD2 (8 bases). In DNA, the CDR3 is TGTGCTCTTGGGGACCACATTCTTCCTACTAGCGCGGGGATAAACACCGATAAACTCATCTTT. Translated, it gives CALGDHILPTSAGINTDKLIF.